Here is one T cell receptor beta chain with its context. The antigen is not known. This sample was included in a study of cytomegalovirus exposure and HLA in healthy donors. General study points: Among TCR sequences, most were rare, though some public TCRs appeared in many donors.

Germline lookup yields CDR1 MNHEY and CDR2 SVGAGI. Trimming shortened V by 10 bases and J by 6 bases, and 16 bases separated the two germline ends. This CDR3 contains 14 residues. 13 Jbeta primers and 60 Vbeta primers were used for the PCR. TCRdb keeps only in-frame clones here, not all; method: immunoSEQ multiplex PCR. The repertoire holds about 170,000 clones, with 73% as singletons. The sequencing sample was made of PBMCs. This receptor was taken from a young woman in good health and CMV-seropositive. This sequence joins TRBV6-5 and TRBJ1-6; D not resolved. The CDR3 bases are TGTGCCACCCGACGCGGCGGGATTAATTCACCCCTCCACTTT. It yields the protein CATRRGGINSPLHF.